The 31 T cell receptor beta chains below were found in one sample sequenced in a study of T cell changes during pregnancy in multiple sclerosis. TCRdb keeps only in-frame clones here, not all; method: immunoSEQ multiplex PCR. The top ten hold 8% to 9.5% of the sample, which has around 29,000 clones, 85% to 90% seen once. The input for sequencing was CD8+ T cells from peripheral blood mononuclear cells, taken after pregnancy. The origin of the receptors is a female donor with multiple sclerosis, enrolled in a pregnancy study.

The CDR3 reads CASSVPGDEKLFF. CDR3 in DNA: TGTGCCAGCAGCGTACCAGGGGATGAAAAACTGTTTTTT. The chain employs TRBV9 and TRBJ1-4; weak D call: TRBD1 (6 bases). Trimming took 1 base from V and 6 from J, leaving 7 bases between them. CDR1 and CDR2 from the germline V gene are SGDLS and YYNGEE. The CDR3 is made up of 13 amino acids.

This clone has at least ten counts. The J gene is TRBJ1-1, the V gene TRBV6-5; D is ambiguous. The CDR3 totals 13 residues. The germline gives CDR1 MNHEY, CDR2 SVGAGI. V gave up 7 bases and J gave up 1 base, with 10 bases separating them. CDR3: CASTYEANTEAFF. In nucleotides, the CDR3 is TGTGCCAGCACCTACGAGGCGAACACTGAAGCTTTCTTT.

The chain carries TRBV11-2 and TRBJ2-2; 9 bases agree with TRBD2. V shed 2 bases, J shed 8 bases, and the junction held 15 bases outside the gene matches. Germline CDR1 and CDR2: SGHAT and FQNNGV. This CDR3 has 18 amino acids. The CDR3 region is CASSLYSRILAGDGELFF. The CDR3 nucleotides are TGTGCCAGCAGCTTATATTCGAGGATCTTAGCGGGAGATGGGGAGCTGTTTTTT.

The CDR3 protein is CATSTEEVLAGYTF. Written as DNA, the CDR3 is TGTGCCACCAGCACAGAGGAGGTACTGGCGGGCTACACCTTC. V is TRBV15 and J is TRBJ1-2, with D unresolved. The CDR3 contains 14 residues. V lost 4 bases to trimming and J lost 8 bases, with 17 bases between them. Germline V gene lookup returns CDR1 LNHNV and CDR2 YYDKDF (reference sequence).

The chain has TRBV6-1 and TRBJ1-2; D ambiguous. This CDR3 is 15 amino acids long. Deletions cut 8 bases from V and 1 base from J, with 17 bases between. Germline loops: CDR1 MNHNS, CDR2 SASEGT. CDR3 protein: CASLHGFTDNYGYTF. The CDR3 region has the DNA TGTGCCAGCTTACACGGGTTTACGGATAACTATGGCTACACCTTC.

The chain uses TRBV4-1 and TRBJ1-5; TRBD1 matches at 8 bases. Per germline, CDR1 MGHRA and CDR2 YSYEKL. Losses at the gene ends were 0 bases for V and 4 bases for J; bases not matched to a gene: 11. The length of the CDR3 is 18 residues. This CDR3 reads CASSQEGRQGSRNQPQHF. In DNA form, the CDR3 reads TGCGCCAGCAGCCAAGAAGGGAGACAGGGGTCCCGGAATCAGCCCCAGCATTTT.

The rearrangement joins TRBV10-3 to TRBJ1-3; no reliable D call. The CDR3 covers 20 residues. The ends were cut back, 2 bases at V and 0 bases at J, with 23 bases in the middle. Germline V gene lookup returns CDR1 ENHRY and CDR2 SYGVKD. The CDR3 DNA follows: TGTGCCATCAGTGAGCGGCCGACTGGACTGTCGAATTACTCTGGAAACACCATATATTTT. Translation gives CAISERPTGLSNYSGNTIYF.

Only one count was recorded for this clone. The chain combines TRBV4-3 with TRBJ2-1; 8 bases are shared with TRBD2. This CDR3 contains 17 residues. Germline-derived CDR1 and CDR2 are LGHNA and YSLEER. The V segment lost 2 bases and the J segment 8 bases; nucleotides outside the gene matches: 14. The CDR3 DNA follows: TGCGCCAGCAGCCAATTAAAACCGGGACTAGAGTCCCATGAGCAGTTCTTC. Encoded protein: CASSQLKPGLESHEQFF.

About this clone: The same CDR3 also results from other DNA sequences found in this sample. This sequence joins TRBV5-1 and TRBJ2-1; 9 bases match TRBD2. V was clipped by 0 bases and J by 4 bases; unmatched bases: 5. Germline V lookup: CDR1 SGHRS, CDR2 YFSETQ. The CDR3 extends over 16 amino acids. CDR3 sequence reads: CASSLAAGGPYNEQFF. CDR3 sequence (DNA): TGCGCCAGCAGCTTGGCGGCGGGGGGGCCTTACAATGAGCAGTTCTTC.

The CDR3 here is CASSYSKQGGSPLHF. CDR3 coding DNA: TGTGCCAGCAGTTACTCGAAACAGGGCGGATCACCCCTCCACTTT. V and J are TRBV6-6 and TRBJ1-6; possible D gene TRBD1, 6 bases. From germline, CDR1 is MNHNY and CDR2 SVGAGI (reference sequence). This CDR3 comprises 15 residues. V gave up 0 bases and J gave up 10 bases, with 13 bases separating them.

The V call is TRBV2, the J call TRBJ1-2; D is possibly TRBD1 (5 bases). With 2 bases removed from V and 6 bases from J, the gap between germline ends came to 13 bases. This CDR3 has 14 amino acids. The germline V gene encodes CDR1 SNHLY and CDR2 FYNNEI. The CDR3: CASSESSGMDGYTF. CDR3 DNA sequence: TGTGCCAGCAGTGAATCATCAGGGATGGATGGCTACACCTTC.

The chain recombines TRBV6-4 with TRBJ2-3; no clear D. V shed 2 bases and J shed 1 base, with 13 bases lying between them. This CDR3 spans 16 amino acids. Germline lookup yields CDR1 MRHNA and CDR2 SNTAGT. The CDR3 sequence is CASSDKAGTGTDTQYF. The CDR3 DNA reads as TGTGCCAGCAGTGACAAGGCAGGTACCGGCACAGATACGCAGTATTTT.

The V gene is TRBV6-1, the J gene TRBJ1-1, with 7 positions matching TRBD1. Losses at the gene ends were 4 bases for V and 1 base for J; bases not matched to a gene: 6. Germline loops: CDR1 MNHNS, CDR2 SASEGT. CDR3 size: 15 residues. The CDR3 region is CASSARRGENTEAFF. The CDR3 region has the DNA TGTGCCAGCAGTGCCCGCAGGGGGGAGAACACTGAAGCTTTCTTT.

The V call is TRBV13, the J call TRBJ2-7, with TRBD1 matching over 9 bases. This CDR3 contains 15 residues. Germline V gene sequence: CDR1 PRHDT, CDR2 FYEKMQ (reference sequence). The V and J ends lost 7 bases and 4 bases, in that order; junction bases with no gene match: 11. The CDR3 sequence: CASNEAGQGRYEQYF. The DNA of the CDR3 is TGTGCCAGCAATGAGGCGGGACAGGGACGATACGAGCAGTACTTC.

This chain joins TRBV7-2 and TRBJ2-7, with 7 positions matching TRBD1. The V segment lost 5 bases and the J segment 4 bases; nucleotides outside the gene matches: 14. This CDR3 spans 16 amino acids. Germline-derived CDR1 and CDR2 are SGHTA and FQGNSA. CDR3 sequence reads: CASSPQAGTVLYEQYF. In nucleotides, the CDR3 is TGTGCCAGCAGCCCGCAAGCCGGGACAGTACTTTACGAGCAGTACTTC.

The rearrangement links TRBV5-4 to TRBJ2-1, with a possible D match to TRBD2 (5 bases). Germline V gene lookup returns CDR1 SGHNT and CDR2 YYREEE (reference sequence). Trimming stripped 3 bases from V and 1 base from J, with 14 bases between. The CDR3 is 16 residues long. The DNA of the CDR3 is TGTGCCAGCAGCTGGGATCCGGGGTGGTCCTACAATGAGCAGTTCTTC. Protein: CASSWDPGWSYNEQFF.

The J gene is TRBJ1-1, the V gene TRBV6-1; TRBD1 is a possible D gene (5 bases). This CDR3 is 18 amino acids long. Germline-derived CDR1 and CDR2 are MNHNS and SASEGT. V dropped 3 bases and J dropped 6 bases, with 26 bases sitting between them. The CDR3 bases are TGTGCCAGCAGTGAGGGTCTCGGGGGTAAGAGTTACGGACCTGAAGCTTTCTTT. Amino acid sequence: CASSEGLGGKSYGPEAFF.

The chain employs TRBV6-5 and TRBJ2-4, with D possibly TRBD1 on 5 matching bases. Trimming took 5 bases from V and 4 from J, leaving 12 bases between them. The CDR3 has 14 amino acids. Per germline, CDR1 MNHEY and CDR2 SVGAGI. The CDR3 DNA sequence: TGTGCCAGCAGTACCCCCGCAGGGAAAAACATTCAGTACTTC. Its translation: CASSTPAGKNIQYF.

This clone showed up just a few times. CDR3 sequence (DNA): TGTGCCAGCAGTGAATGGAGGGACGGAATCACAGATACGCAGTATTTT. This gives the protein CASSEWRDGITDTQYF. The rearrangement joins TRBV25-1 to TRBJ2-3; TRBD2 might be the D (6 bases). Trimming stripped 1 base from V and 2 bases from J, with 13 bases between. This CDR3 has 16 amino acids. CDR1 and CDR2 (germline): MGHDK, SYGVNS.

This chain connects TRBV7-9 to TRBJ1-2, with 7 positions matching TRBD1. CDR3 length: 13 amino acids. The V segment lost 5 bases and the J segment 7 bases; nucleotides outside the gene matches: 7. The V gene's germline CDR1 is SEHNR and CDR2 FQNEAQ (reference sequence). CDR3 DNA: TGTGCCAGCAGCCCGACAGGGAAAATTGGCTACACCTTC. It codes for CASSPTGKIGYTF.

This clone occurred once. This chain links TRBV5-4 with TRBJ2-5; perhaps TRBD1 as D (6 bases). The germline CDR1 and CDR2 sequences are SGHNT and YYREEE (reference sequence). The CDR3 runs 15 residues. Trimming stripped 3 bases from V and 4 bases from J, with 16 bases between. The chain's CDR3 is CASSWMEQGRETQYF. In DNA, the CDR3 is TGTGCCAGCAGCTGGATGGAACAGGGAAGAGAGACCCAGTACTTC.

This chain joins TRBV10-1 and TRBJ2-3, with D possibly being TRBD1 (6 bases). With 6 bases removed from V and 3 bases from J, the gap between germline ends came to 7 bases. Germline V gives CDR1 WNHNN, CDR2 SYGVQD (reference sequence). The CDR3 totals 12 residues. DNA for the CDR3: TGCGCCAGCAGCACAGGGACAGATACGCAGTATTTT. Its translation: CASSTGTDTQYF.

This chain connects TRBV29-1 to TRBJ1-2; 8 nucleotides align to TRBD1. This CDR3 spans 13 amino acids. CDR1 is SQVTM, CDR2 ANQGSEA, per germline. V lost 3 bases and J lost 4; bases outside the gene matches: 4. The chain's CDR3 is CSVDGQGRYGYTF. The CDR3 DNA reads TGCAGCGTTGATGGACAGGGCCGCTATGGCTACACCTTC. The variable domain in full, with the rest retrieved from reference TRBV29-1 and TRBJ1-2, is SAVISQKPSRDICQRGTSLTIQCQVDSQVTMMFWYRQQPGQSLTLIATANQGSEATYESGFVIDKFPISRPNLTFSTLTVSNMSPEDSSIYLCSVDGQGRYGYTFGSGTRLTVV.

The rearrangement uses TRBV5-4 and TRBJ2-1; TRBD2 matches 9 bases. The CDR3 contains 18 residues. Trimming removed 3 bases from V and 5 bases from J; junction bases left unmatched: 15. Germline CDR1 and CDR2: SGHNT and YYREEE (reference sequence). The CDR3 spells CASSSRGIGTSRDNEQFF. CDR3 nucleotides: TGTGCCAGCAGCTCCCGAGGAATCGGGACTAGCAGGGACAATGAGCAGTTCTTC.

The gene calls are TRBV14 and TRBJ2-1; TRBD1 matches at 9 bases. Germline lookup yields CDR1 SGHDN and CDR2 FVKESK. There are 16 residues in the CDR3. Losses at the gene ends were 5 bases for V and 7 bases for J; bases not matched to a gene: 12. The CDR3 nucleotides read TGTGCCAGCAGCTATACCGGGACAGGGTATGGGAATGAGCAGTTCTTC. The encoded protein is CASSYTGTGYGNEQFF.

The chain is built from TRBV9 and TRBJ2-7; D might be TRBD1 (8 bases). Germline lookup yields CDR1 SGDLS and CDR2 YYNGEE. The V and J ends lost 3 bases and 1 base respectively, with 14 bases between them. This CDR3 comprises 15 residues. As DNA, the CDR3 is TGTGCCAGCAGCGAGGGGGGGGACAGGTCCTACGAGCAGTACTTC. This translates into CASSEGGDRSYEQYF.

The CDR3, as DNA: TGTGCCAGCTCCAAGGGGAGGAGCTCCTACGAGCAGTACTTC. This sequence encodes CASSKGRSSYEQYF. The chain carries TRBV14 and TRBJ2-7; tentatively, D is TRBD2 (6 bases). V was trimmed by 8 bases and J by 0 bases, leaving 14 bases between them. The germline gives CDR1 SGHDN, CDR2 FVKESK. The CDR3 has 14 residues.

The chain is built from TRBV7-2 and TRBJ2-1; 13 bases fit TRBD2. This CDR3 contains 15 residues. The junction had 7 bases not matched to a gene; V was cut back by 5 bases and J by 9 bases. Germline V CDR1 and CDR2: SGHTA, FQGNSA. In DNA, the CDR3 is TGTGCCAGCAGCCCGGGACTAGCGGGACATTGTGAGCAGTTCTTC. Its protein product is CASSPGLAGHCEQFF.

Here the CDR3 reads CASSYSIGQGAFEQYF. The CDR3 bases are TGTGCCAGCAGTTACTCGATCGGACAGGGGGCTTTCGAGCAGTACTTC. The chain employs TRBV6-5 and TRBJ2-7; 11 bases line up with TRBD1. CDR3 length equals 16 residues. The germline CDR1 and CDR2 sequences are MNHEY and SVGAGI. The junction had 7 bases not matched to a gene; V was cut back by 0 bases and J by 6 bases.

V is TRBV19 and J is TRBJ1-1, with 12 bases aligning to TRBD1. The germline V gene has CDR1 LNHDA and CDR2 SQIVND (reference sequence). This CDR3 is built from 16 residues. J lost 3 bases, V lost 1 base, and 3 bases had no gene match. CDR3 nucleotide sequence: TGTGCCAGTAGTATAGTAGGGACAGGGGGCTACACTGAAGCTTTCTTT. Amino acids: CASSIVGTGGYTEAFF.

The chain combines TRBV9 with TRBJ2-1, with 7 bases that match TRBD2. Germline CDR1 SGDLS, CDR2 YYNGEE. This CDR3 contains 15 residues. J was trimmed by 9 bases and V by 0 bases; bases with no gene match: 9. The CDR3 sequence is CASSVELATVGEQFF. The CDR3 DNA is TGTGCCAGCAGCGTAGAACTAGCGACGGTGGGTGAGCAGTTCTTC.